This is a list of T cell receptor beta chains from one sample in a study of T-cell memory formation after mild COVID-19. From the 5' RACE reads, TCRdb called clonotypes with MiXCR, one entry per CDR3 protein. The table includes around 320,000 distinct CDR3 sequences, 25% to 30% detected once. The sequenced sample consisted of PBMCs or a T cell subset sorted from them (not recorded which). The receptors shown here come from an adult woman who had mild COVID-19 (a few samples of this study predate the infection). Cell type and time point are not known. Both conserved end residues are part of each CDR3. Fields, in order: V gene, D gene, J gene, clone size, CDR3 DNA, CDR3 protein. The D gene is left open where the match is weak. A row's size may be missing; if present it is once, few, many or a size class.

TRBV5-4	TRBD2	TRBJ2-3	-	TGTGCCAGCATCCCGCCGGGGGGGCGCACAGATACGCAGTATTTT	CASIPPGGRTDTQYF
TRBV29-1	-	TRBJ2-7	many	TGCAGCGTTGCTGACGGTTCCTACGAGCAGTACTTC	CSVADGSYEQYF
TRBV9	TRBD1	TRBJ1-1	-	TGTGCCAGCAGCACTACAGGGGGAGAAACTGAAGCTTTCTTT	CASSTTGGETEAFF
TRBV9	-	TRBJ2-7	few	TGTGCCAGCAGCGTAGGCGCAGGGTGGACCTACGAGCAGTACTTC	CASSVGAGWTYEQYF
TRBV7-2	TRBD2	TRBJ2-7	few	TGTGCCAGCAGCTTAGCGTTACTAGCGGGAGGGCCAAGCTGGTACGAGCAGTACTTC	CASSLALLAGGPSWYEQYF
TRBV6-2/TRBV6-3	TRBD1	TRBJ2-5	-	TGTGCCAGCAGTTACCCCGCGGACAGGGGATGGGAAGAGACCCAGTACTTC	CASSYPADRGWEETQYF
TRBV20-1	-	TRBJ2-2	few	TGCAGCGCCGTGCAGGGAGGCACCGGGGAGCTGTTTTTT	CSAVQGGTGELFF
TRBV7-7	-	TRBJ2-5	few	TGTGCCAGCAGCTTATCCCCGCTAGCTCTGGAGACCCAGTACTTC	CASSLSPLALETQYF
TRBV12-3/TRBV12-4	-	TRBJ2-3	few	TGTGCCAGCACCCTCGCGGGCCGCGGCACAGATACGCAGTATTTT	CASTLAGRGTDTQYF
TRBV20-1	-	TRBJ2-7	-	TGCAGTGCATCTACTAGTGGTGGGGGGTACGAGCAGTACTTC	CSASTSGGGYEQYF
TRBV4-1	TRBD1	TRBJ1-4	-	TGCGCCAGCAGCCACCGAATAGGGGGCCCTATGCTTGAAAAACTGTTTTTT	CASSHRIGGPMLEKLFF
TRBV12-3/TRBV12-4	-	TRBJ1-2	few	TGTGCCAGCAGTCGAAGAGGACGGGACTATGGCTACACCTTC	CASSRRGRDYGYTF
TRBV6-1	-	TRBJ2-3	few	TGTGCCAGCAGGGGGTTTTCGGCAGATACGCAGTATTTT	CASRGFSADTQYF
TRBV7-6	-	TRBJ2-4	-	TGTGCCAGCAGCCTGGGCGGGTTCCCCGCCAAAAACATTCAGTACTTC	CASSLGGFPAKNIQYF
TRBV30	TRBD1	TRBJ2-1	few	TGTGCCTGGAGGGTGGGACAGGGTTTTCGGAATGAGCAGTTCTTC	CAWRVGQGFRNEQFF
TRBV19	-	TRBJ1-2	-	TGTGCCAGTAGTAAGACAGAGTTCTATGGCTACACCTTC	CASSKTEFYGYTF
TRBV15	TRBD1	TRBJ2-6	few	TGTGCCACCAGCGGGGGACAGCTCTCTGGGGCCAACGTCCTGACTTTC	CATSGGQLSGANVLTF
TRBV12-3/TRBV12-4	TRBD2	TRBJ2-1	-	TGTGCCAGCAGCGGAGGGACTAGCGGGGGACGGGAGCAGTTCTTC	CASSGGTSGGREQFF
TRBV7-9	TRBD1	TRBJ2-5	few	TGTGCCAGCAGGTCAGGGGGAGAGACCCAGTACTTC	CASRSGGETQYF
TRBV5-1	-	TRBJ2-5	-	TGCGCCAGCAGCACCCGTGGGGGACGGGAGACCCAGTACTTC	CASSTRGGRETQYF
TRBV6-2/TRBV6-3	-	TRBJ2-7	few	TGTGCCTGCCAAAACGCCGGGACACCAGACGAGCAGTACTTC	CACQNAGTPDEQYF
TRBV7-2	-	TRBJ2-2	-	TGTGCCAGCAGCTCCGTCACCGCAAACACCGGGGAGCTGTTTTTT	CASSSVTANTGELFF
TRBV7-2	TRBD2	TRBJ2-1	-	TGTGCCAGCAGCTTCTGGGACTACCCGCGTGAGGAGCAGTTCTTC	CASSFWDYPREEQFF
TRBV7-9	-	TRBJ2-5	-	TGTGCCAGCTCTAGGGGGTCGAAGGGTTATGGAGAGACCCAGTACTTC	CASSRGSKGYGETQYF
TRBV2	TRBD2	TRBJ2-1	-	TGTGCCCGCACGAGGCCGACTAGCGGGAGGAACAATGAGCAGTTCTTC	CARTRPTSGRNNEQFF
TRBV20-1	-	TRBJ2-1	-	TGCAGTGCGCCCCGAGGGGTACACCGCCGCAATGAGCAGTTCTTC	CSAPRGVHRRNEQFF
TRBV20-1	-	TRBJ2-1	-	TGCAGTGCTAGAGGTCTAGGGAAGTGGGGGGACCCCTACAATGAGCAGTTCTTC	CSARGLGKWGDPYNEQFF
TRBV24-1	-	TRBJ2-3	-	TGTGCCACCAGTGATTCGGGGAGGAGCACAGATACGCAGTATTTT	CATSDSGRSTDTQYF
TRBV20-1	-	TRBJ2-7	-	TGCAGTGCTAGAGCTGACAGGGAGCAGTACTTC	CSARADREQYF
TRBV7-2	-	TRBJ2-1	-	TGTGCCAGCAGCTTACTCCTTAGCGGTGGTGAGCAGTTCTTC	CASSLLLSGGEQFF
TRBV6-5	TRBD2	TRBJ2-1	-	TGTGCCAGCAGTTACGGACTAGCAACCAATGAGCAGTTCTTC	CASSYGLATNEQFF
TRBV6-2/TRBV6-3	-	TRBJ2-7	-	TGTGCCAGCAGCATTCACGTAACCTACGAGCAGTACTTC	CASSIHVTYEQYF
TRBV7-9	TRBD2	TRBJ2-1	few	TGTGCCAGCAGCTTAGGAAGAAGTCTAGCGGAAGGGGATGAGCAGTTCTTC	CASSLGRSLAEGDEQFF
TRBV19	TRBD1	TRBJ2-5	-	TGTGCCAGTAGTATACATCCGAGGGGGCTCCAAGAGACCCAGTACTTC	CASSIHPRGLQETQYF
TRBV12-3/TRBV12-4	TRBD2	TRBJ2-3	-	TGTGCCAGCTTCTTCAGCGGGAGGGCAGATACGCAGTATTTT	CASFFSGRADTQYF
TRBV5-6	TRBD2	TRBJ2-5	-	TGTGCCAGCAGCTTGGAGCGGGGAGGGCAAGAGACCCAGTACTTC	CASSLERGGQETQYF
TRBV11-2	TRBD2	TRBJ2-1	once	TGTGCCAGCAGCTTAGTATTGACTAGCGGGAGGAGTGAGCAGTTCTTC	CASSLVLTSGRSEQFF
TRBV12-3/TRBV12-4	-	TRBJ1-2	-	TGTGCCAGCAGTTTTGGAGACGCCTATGGCTACACCTTC	CASSFGDAYGYTF
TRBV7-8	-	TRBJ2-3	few	TGTGCCAGCAGCTTAGGGCCCGGTCGCAGCACAGATACGCAGTATTTT	CASSLGPGRSTDTQYF
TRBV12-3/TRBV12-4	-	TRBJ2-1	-	TGTGCCAGCAGTGATTTTACGGGGAATGAGCAGTTCTTC	CASSDFTGNEQFF
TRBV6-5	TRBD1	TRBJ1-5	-	TGTGCCAGCAGCGAAGACAGGGGGAGGAATCAGCCCCAGCATTTT	CASSEDRGRNQPQHF
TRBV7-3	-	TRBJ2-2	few	TGTGCCAGCAGTAGGGGAGGACCCGGGGAGCTGTTTTTT	CASSRGGPGELFF